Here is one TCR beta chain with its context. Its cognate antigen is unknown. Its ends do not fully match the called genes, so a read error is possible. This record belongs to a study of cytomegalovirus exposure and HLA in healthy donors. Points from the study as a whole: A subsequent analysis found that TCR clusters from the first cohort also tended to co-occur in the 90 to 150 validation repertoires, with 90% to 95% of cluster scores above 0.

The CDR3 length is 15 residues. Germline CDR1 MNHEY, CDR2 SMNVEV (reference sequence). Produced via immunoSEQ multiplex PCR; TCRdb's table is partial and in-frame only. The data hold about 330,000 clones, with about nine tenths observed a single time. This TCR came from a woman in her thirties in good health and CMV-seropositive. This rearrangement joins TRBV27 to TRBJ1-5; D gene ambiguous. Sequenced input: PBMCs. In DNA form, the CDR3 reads TGTGCCAGCAGTTTAGATCGGGCTAGCACTCAGCCCCAGCATTTT. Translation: CASSLDRASTQPQHF.